The 31 T cell receptor beta chains below all came from one sample that was sequenced in a study of CD8+CD57+ T cells in acquired aplastic anemia. Genomic DNA, serving as template, underwent TCR beta VDJ and CDR3 profiling. MiXCR, applied by TCRdb to the reads, yields one record per CDR3 protein. The table lists 150,000 or so distinct CDR3 sequences, around half of them singletons. Sequenced patients had shown CD8+CD57+ cell expansion by flow cytometry. Sequencing input: sorted CD4+, CD8+, or CD8+CD57+ T cells (not recorded which) from PBMCs. These receptors were obtained from a human donor with aplastic anemia.

This clonotype was observed a few times. The CDR3 region is CSVDPGQGYEQYF. The CDR3 DNA is TGCAGCGTCGACCCGGGACAGGGCTACGAGCAGTACTTC. The chain uses TRBV29-1 and TRBJ2-7; 9 bases fit TRBD1. Trimming removed 6 bases from V and 3 bases from J; junction bases left unmatched: 6. The CDR3 is 13 residues long. Germline V lookup: CDR1 SQVTM, CDR2 ANQGSEA.

This rearrangement joins TRBV27 to TRBJ1-1; 7 positions match TRBD1. V shed 2 bases and J 3 bases; nucleotides not matched to a gene: 12. CDR1 and CDR2 (germline): MNHEY, SMNVEV (reference sequence). The CDR3 is 17 amino acids. CDR3 in amino acids: CASSLGIRQGQDTEAFF. As DNA, the CDR3 is TGTGCCAGCAGTTTAGGTATCAGACAGGGTCAGGACACTGAAGCTTTCTTT.

This clonotype has ten or more counts. This chain links TRBV7-2 with TRBJ2-2, with D possibly being TRBD1 (6 bases). The CDR3 spans 15 residues. Germline-derived CDR1 and CDR2 are SGHTA and FQGNSA. Deletions cut 5 bases from V and 6 bases from J, with 16 bases between. This chain's CDR3 is CASSRLNPGAGELFF. CDR3 DNA: TGTGCCAGCAGCAGACTCAACCCAGGGGCCGGGGAGCTGTTTTTT.

The rearrangement joins TRBV20-1 to TRBJ1-1, with D unresolved. This CDR3 contains 11 residues. Trimming pared 2 bases from V and 12 bases from J, leaving 13 bases between. Germline values: CDR1 DFQATT, CDR2 SNEGSKA (reference sequence). CDR3 sequence: CSARLARRPFF. CDR3 nucleotides: TGCAGTGCTAGATTGGCCCGAAGGCCTTTCTTT.

The rearrangement uses TRBV7-2 and TRBJ2-7; D is possibly TRBD2 (6 bases). The CDR3 totals 13 residues. V was trimmed by 5 bases and J by 7 bases, leaving 15 bases between them. Germline V gives CDR1 SGHTA, CDR2 FQGNSA. CDR3 in DNA: TGTGCCAGCAGCCCAGGAGGGGCCTGGGAGCAGTACTTC. Its translation: CASSPGGAWEQYF.

This clonotype has just a few counts. One end of the junction is discordant with germline, which a read error may explain. V and J are TRBV10-3 and TRBJ1-4, with D unresolved. Germline CDR1 is ENHRY and CDR2 is SYGVKD. This CDR3 is built from 18 residues. The CDR3 here is CASSYSSSLGALNEKLFF. The CDR3 nucleotides read TGTGCCAGCAGTTACTCGTCGTCCCTGGGAGCTTTGAATGAAAAACTGTTTTTT.

This clonotype was observed a few times. V and J are TRBV20-1 and TRBJ1-2, with D unclear. This CDR3 has 12 amino acids. Germline CDR1 DFQATT, CDR2 SNEGSKA (reference sequence). Trimming stripped 0 bases from V and 4 bases from J, with 6 bases between. The CDR3 DNA is TGCAGTGCTAGAGATCTCCTCTATGGCTACACCTTC. The encoded protein is CSARDLLYGYTF.

This clonotype was observed a few times. The junction differs from germline at one of its ends, possibly a read error. This chain uses TRBV7-2 with TRBJ2-5; 15 bases agree with TRBD2. The CDR3 covers 15 residues. Germline values: CDR1 SGHTA, CDR2 FQGNSA. The CDR3 DNA follows: TGTGCTAGCAGCCCGGGACTAGCGGGGGGCGGGGCCCAGTACTTC. Protein: CASSPGLAGGGAQYF.

At least ten counts were recorded for this clonotype. A read error may produce the germline difference seen at one junction end. The rearrangement links TRBV7-7 to TRBJ2-1; no definite D call. The CDR3 has 13 amino acids. Germline V CDR1 and CDR2: SSHAT, FNYEAQ (reference sequence). The CDR3 spells CASSLGIYNEQFF. CDR3 in DNA: TGTGCTAGCAGCTTGGGGATTTACAATGAGCAGTTCTTC.

Notes on this clonotype: Since a much larger clone is just one base distant, this may be a read error. This chain joins TRBV7-9 and TRBJ2-5; 8 nucleotides match TRBD2. In germline, CDR1 is SEHNR, CDR2 FQNEAQ (reference sequence). Losses at the gene ends were 6 bases for V and 2 bases for J; bases not matched to a gene: 8. This CDR3 region has 15 residues. The CDR3: CASSFGGRPQETQYF. The CDR3 DNA is TGTGCCAGCAGTTTCGGCGGGAGGCCACAAGAGACCCAGTACTTC.

CDR3 residues: CASKPLAGLNTGELFF. The CDR3 DNA reads TGTGCCAGTAAACCACTAGCGGGGCTAAACACCGGGGAGCTGTTTTTT. This sequence joins TRBV27 and TRBJ2-2; 10 bases map to TRBD2. The CDR3 runs 16 residues. The V gene's germline CDR1 is MNHEY and CDR2 SMNVEV (reference sequence). The junction had 9 bases not matched to a gene; V was cut back by 9 bases and J by 2 bases.

The gene calls are TRBV29-1 and TRBJ2-5; 11 nucleotides line up with TRBD2. Germline CDR1 SQVTM, CDR2 ANQGSEA. The CDR3 contains 12 residues. J lost 7 bases, V lost 7 bases, and 5 bases had no gene match. CDR3 protein: CSELAGGGTQYF. The CDR3 DNA reads as TGCAGCGAGCTAGCGGGGGGCGGGACCCAGTACTTC.

This clonotype was recorded at least ten times. The chain couples TRBV7-2 to TRBJ2-2; no reliable D call. V was clipped by 3 bases and J by 1 base, with 9 bases between them. The CDR3 loop spans 15 amino acids. Germline CDR1 SGHTA, CDR2 FQGNSA. The CDR3 DNA follows: TGTGCCAGCAGCTTCGTTCGACTGAACACCGGGGAGCTGTTTTTT. This translates into CASSFVRLNTGELFF.

The chain has TRBV2 and TRBJ1-2, with 9 bases identical to TRBD1. Germline trimming cut 10 bases from V and 2 bases from J; bases unmatched to any gene: 11. Germline V CDR1 and CDR2: SNHLY, FYNNEI. The CDR3 is 15 amino acids. The CDR3 region has the DNA TGTGCCACCGGACAGGGGTTAGCGGGAAACTATGGCTACACCTTC. Translated, it gives CATGQGLAGNYGYTF.

This clonotype was observed a single time. The chain recombines TRBV7-2 with TRBJ1-1; weak D call: TRBD1 (5 bases). The CDR3 has 14 amino acids. The germline V gene has CDR1 SGHTA and CDR2 FQGNSA. The germline V and J ends were trimmed by 5 bases and 1 base, with 11 bases remaining between them. The CDR3 DNA follows: TGTGCCAGCAGCCCCTCGACAGCGAACACTGAAGCTTTCTTT. Amino acids: CASSPSTANTEAFF.

The chain has TRBV2 and TRBJ1-1; 7 positions match TRBD1. After removal of 5 bases from V and 3 bases from J, the junction contained 9 bases not matched to a gene. The CDR3 contains 15 residues. The germline V gene encodes CDR1 SNHLY and CDR2 FYNNEI. The CDR3 protein is CASSLTQGGDTEAFF. CDR3 sequence (DNA): TGTGCCAGCAGTTTGACCCAGGGGGGGGACACTGAAGCTTTCTTT.

In its sample, this clonotype was seen a few times. The chain uses TRBV3-1 and TRBJ2-2; D is unresolved. The CDR3 length is 14 residues. Germline V gives CDR1 LGHDT, CDR2 YNNKEL (reference sequence). V was cut by 0 bases and J by 6 bases, with 8 bases left in between. CDR3: CASSQDPRAGELFF. The CDR3 DNA reads as TGTGCCAGCAGCCAAGATCCAAGGGCCGGGGAGCTGTTTTTT.

Concerning this clonotype: The junction departs from the called germline gene at one end, perhaps through a read error. The rearrangement uses TRBV24-1 and TRBJ1-5; TRBD1 matches at 7 bases. Germline V gene data show CDR1 as KGHDR and CDR2 as SFDVKD. CDR3 length: 14 amino acids. The CDR3, as DNA: TGTGCCACCCGTGACAGGGATAGCAATCAGCCCCAGCATTTT. This translates into CATRDRDSNQPQHF.

The chain joins TRBV10-2 to TRBJ2-2; the D call may be TRBD1 or TRBD2 (5 bases each). V was trimmed by 6 bases and J by 5 bases, leaving 10 bases between them. This CDR3 has 13 amino acids. Per the germline V gene, CDR1 is WSHSY and CDR2 is SAAADI. The CDR3 region has the DNA TGCGCCAGCAGGGGGACCCCGACCGGGGAGCTGTTTTTT. It yields the protein CASRGTPTGELFF.

The sample holds a few counts of this clonotype. A read error may produce the germline difference seen at one junction end. The chain carries TRBV24-1 and TRBJ2-1; D is undetermined. Germline CDR1 is KGHDR and CDR2 is SFDVKD. This CDR3 spans 13 amino acids. As DNA, the CDR3 is TGCGCCACCAGTGCGGTAGGTTTCAATGAGCAGTTCTTC. Its protein product is CATSAVGFNEQFF.

This clonotype was recorded at least ten times. The J gene is TRBJ2-7, the V gene TRBV4-2, with D unresolved. Germline CDR1 LGHNA, CDR2 YNFKEQ. V shed 0 bases and J shed 3 bases, with 6 bases lying between them. This CDR3 has 13 residues. The CDR3 nucleotides are TGTGCCAGCAGCCAAGATAAGGGCTACGAGCAGTACTTC. Protein: CASSQDKGYEQYF.

Comment on this clonotype: This sequence may be a read error, since a much larger clone differs from it by one base. The chain joins TRBV7-2 to TRBJ1-1, with D hard to call. Trimming cost V 7 bases and J 8 bases, with 11 bases left between them. This CDR3 region has 11 residues. Germline CDR1 and CDR2: SGHTA and FQGNSA. The CDR3 coding sequence is TGTGCCAGCAACTTGGAGGTAGAAGCTTTCTTT. It encodes CASNLEVEAFF.

The V call is TRBV15, the J call TRBJ1-5; D unclear. The V gene's germline CDR1 is LNHNV and CDR2 YYDKDF (reference sequence). There are 15 residues in the CDR3. V was clipped by 7 bases and J by 0 bases, with 13 bases between them. The CDR3 protein is CATTGGLFSNQPQHF. The CDR3 DNA sequence: TGTGCCACCACCGGAGGGCTTTTTAGCAATCAGCCCCAGCATTTT.

This clonotype has a count of ten or more. The chain employs TRBV2 and TRBJ1-1; maybe TRBD1 (5 bases). CDR3 length: 16 amino acids. V lost 5 bases, J lost 5 bases, and 21 bases lay in between. Germline V gives CDR1 SNHLY, CDR2 FYNNEI. The CDR3 coding sequence is TGTGCCAGCAGTAAGGGGCTCTTGGGGACCCGGACTGAAGCTTTCTTT. Protein: CASSKGLLGTRTEAFF.

This clonotype was counted a few times. The V and J genes are TRBV10-2 and TRBJ1-5; 7 bases align to TRBD1. J was trimmed by 3 bases and V by 6 bases; bases with no gene match: 5. The CDR3 contains 14 residues. CDR1 is WSHSY, CDR2 SAAADI, per germline. Here the CDR3 reads CASSPGQINQPQHF. The CDR3 DNA reads as TGCGCCAGCAGCCCGGGACAGATCAATCAGCCCCAGCATTTT.

This clonotype was observed many times. The chain joins TRBV4-2 to TRBJ2-6; tentatively, D is TRBD1 (5 bases). Looked up from germline, CDR1 is LGHNA and CDR2 is YNFKEQ. This CDR3 spans 16 amino acids. V lost 0 bases, J lost 0 bases, and 6 bases lay in between. The CDR3 loop is CASSQDQGSGANVLTF. The CDR3 DNA follows: TGTGCCAGCAGCCAAGATCAGGGCTCTGGGGCCAACGTCCTGACTTTC.

The CDR3 reads CASSWTPIRETQYF. The CDR3 region has the DNA TGTGCCAGCAGTTGGACCCCGATAAGAGAGACCCAGTACTTC. The chain carries TRBV2 and TRBJ2-5; D is unclear. Germline CDR1 is SNHLY and CDR2 is FYNNEI. The V and J ends lost 5 bases and 4 bases respectively, with 14 bases between them. This CDR3 contains 14 residues.

This clonotype was seen repeatedly, ten times or more. The V gene is TRBV7-9, the J gene TRBJ2-2; 8 nucleotides align to TRBD2. Germline lookup yields CDR1 SEHNR and CDR2 FQNEAQ (reference sequence). J was trimmed by 4 bases and V by 0 bases; bases with no gene match: 13. This CDR3 has 19 amino acids. The chain's CDR3 is CASSLAVGWSGGLTGELFF. The CDR3 nucleotides read TGTGCCAGCAGCTTAGCAGTGGGTTGGAGCGGGGGCCTCACCGGGGAGCTGTTTTTT.

The J gene is TRBJ2-7, the V gene TRBV10-1, with D hard to call. CDR1 and CDR2 from the germline V gene are WNHNN and SYGVQD (reference sequence). This CDR3 has 14 residues. Trimming pared 3 bases from V and 6 bases from J, leaving 15 bases between. The CDR3 here is CASSDSYVSSEQYF. The CDR3 bases are TGCGCCAGCAGTGATTCCTACGTATCTAGCGAGCAGTACTTC.

This clonotype has at least ten counts. V gene TRBV14 combines with J gene TRBJ2-7; tentatively, D is TRBD1 or TRBD2 (5 bases each). This CDR3 has 14 amino acids. Germline CDR1 and CDR2: SGHDN and FVKESK. The V and J ends lost 6 bases and 2 bases respectively, with 14 bases between them. The CDR3 region has the DNA TGTGCCAGCAGTCCCTATGGGGGTGCCTACGAGCAGTACTTC. Its translation is CASSPYGGAYEQYF.

This clonotype has a handful of counts. The V gene is TRBV29-1, the J gene TRBJ1-2, with D hard to call. V was trimmed by 5 bases and J by 1 base, leaving 23 bases between them. The CDR3 totals 17 residues. Germline lookup yields CDR1 SQVTM and CDR2 ANQGSEA. The CDR3 here is CSVMVFGQISDNYGYTF. The CDR3 DNA is TGCAGCGTTATGGTGTTCGGGCAGATAAGCGATAACTATGGCTACACCTTC.